The 22 T cell receptor beta chains below were found in one sample sequenced in a study of cytomegalovirus exposure and HLA in healthy donors. With 60 Vbeta and 13 Jbeta primers, the PCR was carried out. Profiling relied on immunoSEQ multiplex PCR, and the TCRdb table lists in-frame clones only, not all of them. Of around 120,000 clones listed, 65% to 90% were seen once; the top ten hold under 5%. The sequencing input was PBMCs. These TCRs come from a woman aged 25 to 39 in good health and CMV-seronegative.

The chain carries TRBV7-2 and TRBJ2-7; a possible D gene is TRBD2 (6 bases). The CDR3 runs to 14 residues. The V end was cut by 1 base, the J end by 0 bases, with 7 bases between. Germline V gene data show CDR1 as SGHTA and CDR2 as FQGNSA. The CDR3 nucleotides read TGTGCCAGCAGCTTAGTCGGGAGCTCCTACGAGCAGTACTTC. Encoded protein: CASSLVGSSYEQYF.

The chain employs TRBV7-3 and TRBJ2-1, with 7 bases lining up with TRBD2. The CDR3 consists of 17 residues. V lost 5 bases to trimming and J lost 0 bases; unmatched junction nucleotides: 10. Per germline, CDR1 SGHTA and CDR2 FQGTGA. CDR3 DNA: TGTGCCAGCAGCCGGGATAGCGGGCCCGGCTCCTACAATGAGCAGTTCTTC. Its protein product is CASSRDSGPGSYNEQFF.

This sequence joins TRBV19 and TRBJ2-5; a weak D match, TRBD2 (6 bases). This CDR3 has 13 residues. CDR1 is LNHDA, CDR2 SQIVND, per germline (reference sequence). The V end lost 8 bases, the J end lost 5 bases, and 15 bases lay between the germline ends. Here the CDR3 reads CASQEGVGETQYF. CDR3 DNA sequence: TGTGCCAGTCAGGAGGGAGTGGGGGAGACCCAGTACTTC.

The table lists this clone with a count of one. The chain recombines TRBV7-9 with TRBJ2-3; 9 nucleotides align to TRBD2. Losses at the gene ends were 5 bases for V and 1 base for J; bases not matched to a gene: 13. The CDR3 is 18 amino acids. Germline assignment: CDR1 SEHNR and CDR2 FQNEAQ (reference sequence). The CDR3: CASSPVWGGRARTDTQYF. CDR3 sequence (DNA): TGTGCCAGCAGCCCCGTCTGGGGCGGGAGGGCCCGCACAGATACGCAGTATTTT.

The gene calls are TRBV5-4 and TRBJ1-1, with 8 nucleotides matching TRBD1. The CDR3 totals 15 residues. V dropped 0 bases and J dropped 1; count of bases not matched to a gene: 2. Germline CDR1 SGHNT, CDR2 YYREEE (reference sequence). CDR3 region: CASSLAQGANTEAFF. The DNA for the CDR3 is TGTGCCAGCAGCTTGGCGCAGGGGGCGAACACTGAAGCTTTCTTT.

This clone is a singleton in its sample. V usage is TRBV7-9 and J usage is TRBJ2-3; D uncertain. The CDR3 totals 12 residues. The V gene's germline CDR1 is SEHNR and CDR2 FQNEAQ (reference sequence). Deletions cut 5 bases from V and 6 bases from J, with 9 bases between. The CDR3 is CASSNLSDTQYF. Here the CDR3 DNA reads TGTGCCAGCAGCAACTTGTCGGATACGCAGTATTTT.

The V gene is TRBV5-4, the J gene TRBJ1-1; D uncertain. V lost 4 bases to trimming and J lost 5 bases, with 12 bases between them. Germline V gene sequence: CDR1 SGHNT, CDR2 YYREEE (reference sequence). The CDR3 is 13 residues long. This CDR3 is CASSADSWTEAFF. The CDR3 DNA follows: TGTGCCAGCAGCGCGGACTCGTGGACTGAAGCTTTCTTT.

This rearrangement joins TRBV7-9 to TRBJ2-6; TRBD2 agrees at 8 bases. With V trimmed by 5 bases and J by 1 base, 1 base remained unmatched. From germline, CDR1 is SEHNR and CDR2 FQNEAQ (reference sequence). The CDR3 is 15 residues long. The CDR3 spells CASSRGGSGANVLTF. The CDR3 DNA reads as TGTGCCAGCAGCCGGGGGGGGTCTGGGGCCAACGTCCTGACTTTC.

DNA of the CDR3: TGTGCCAGCAGCCCTCGGGACACCACCCCCGGGGAGCTGTTTTTT. It translates to CASSPRDTTPGELFF. This rearrangement joins TRBV7-9 to TRBJ2-2; D is perhaps TRBD1 (6 bases). V was pared by 5 bases and J by 6 bases, with 16 bases between. CDR1 is SEHNR, CDR2 FQNEAQ, per germline (reference sequence). This CDR3 contains 15 residues.

This clone was seen more than once but under ten times. The chain links TRBV6-4 to TRBJ2-2; TRBD1 is a possible D gene (6 bases). Trimming pared 0 bases from V and 0 bases from J, leaving 11 bases between. The length of the CDR3 is 17 residues. Germline V gene data show CDR1 as MRHNA and CDR2 as SNTAGT. The CDR3 sequence: CASSDSFGTSNTGELFF. The DNA for the CDR3 is TGTGCCAGCAGTGACTCGTTCGGGACATCGAACACCGGGGAGCTGTTTTTT.

This chain connects TRBV12-5 to TRBJ1-1; possible D gene TRBD1, 5 bases. This CDR3 comprises 13 residues. V lost 3 bases, J lost 6 bases, and 11 bases lay in between. Germline CDR1 LGHNT, CDR2 FRNRAP. DNA for the CDR3: TGTGCTAGTGGTTTTGGGGCCGCATCTGAAGCTTTCTTT. It is translated as CASGFGAASEAFF. The full variable domain, in which reference TRBV12-5 and TRBJ1-1 provide the parts outside the CDR3, is DARVTQTPRHKVTEMGQEVTMRCQPILGHNTVFWYRQTMMQGLELLAYFRNRAPLDDSGMPKDRFSAEMPDATLATLKIQPSEPRDSAVYFCASGFGAASEAFFGQGTRLTVV.

The V call is TRBV11-3, the J call TRBJ2-1; the D is unclear. The CDR3 runs to 13 residues. The germline V gene encodes CDR1 SGHNT and CDR2 YENEEA. Deletions cut 5 bases from V and 8 bases from J, with 13 bases between. The DNA for the CDR3 is TGTGCCAGCAGCCGGAAGAACGCGGATGAGCAGTTCTTC. Its protein is CASSRKNADEQFF.

The V and J genes are TRBV6-5 and TRBJ2-7; the D is unclear. With 1 base removed from V and 0 bases from J, the gap between germline ends came to 7 bases. Germline-derived CDR1 and CDR2 are MNHEY and SVGAGI. This CDR3 spans 14 amino acids. CDR3 nucleotide sequence: TGTGCCAGCAGTTACTGGCGGAGCTCCTACGAGCAGTACTTC. Amino acid sequence: CASSYWRSSYEQYF.

The chain employs TRBV9 and TRBJ2-7, with 10 bases lining up with TRBD2. There are 15 residues in the CDR3. The germline V gene encodes CDR1 SGDLS and CDR2 YYNGEE. The trim removed 4 bases at V and 6 bases at J, leaving 10 bases unmatched. The CDR3 DNA is TGTGCCAGCAGCCCCATGCTAGCGGGAGTTTTCGAGCAGTACTTC. Its translation is CASSPMLAGVFEQYF.

The chain carries TRBV30 and TRBJ2-7; a weak D match, TRBD2 (5 bases). The germline gives CDR1 GTSNPN, CDR2 SVGIG (reference sequence). The V gene lost 3 bases and the J gene lost 0 bases, with 6 bases spanning the gap. The length of the CDR3 is 12 residues. The CDR3 loop reads CAWRDFSYEQYF. The CDR3, as DNA: TGTGCCTGGAGGGACTTCTCCTACGAGCAGTACTTC.

This sequence joins TRBV7-9 and TRBJ2-7; D possibly corresponds to TRBD1 (6 bases). V dropped 0 bases and J dropped 0 bases, with 12 bases sitting between them. Germline V lookup: CDR1 SEHNR, CDR2 FQNEAQ (reference sequence). The CDR3 length is 16 residues. CDR3 region: CASSLAGGQSSYEQYF. The DNA of the CDR3 is TGTGCCAGCAGCTTAGCGGGCGGACAGAGCTCCTACGAGCAGTACTTC.

The chain carries TRBV19 and TRBJ2-7; maybe TRBD2 (6 bases). Between the trimmed V and J ends, which lost 3 bases and 0 bases, there was a span of 15 bases. Germline V gene lookup returns CDR1 LNHDA and CDR2 SQIVND (reference sequence). The CDR3 has 16 amino acids. The CDR3 DNA reads TGTGCCAGTAGTATGTCTCGAGCGGGCGACTCCTACGAGCAGTACTTC. It encodes CASSMSRAGDSYEQYF.

CDR3 coding DNA: TGTGCCAGCGCCCCCGGGACTAGCGGGCTCGGGGAGCTGTTTTTT. Translating gives CASAPGTSGLGELFF. This chain connects TRBV27 to TRBJ2-2, with 12 bases matching TRBD2. CDR1 MNHEY and CDR2 SMNVEV come from the germline V gene (reference sequence). This CDR3 contains 15 residues. The J segment lost 7 bases and the V segment lost 8 bases, leaving 8 bases of the junction unmatched.

This chain links TRBV9 with TRBJ2-7; TRBD1 matches 9 bases. Losses at the gene ends were 3 bases for V and 0 bases for J; bases not matched to a gene: 4. CDR3 length: 15 amino acids. The V gene's germline CDR1 is SGDLS and CDR2 YYNGEE. The CDR3 DNA reads as TGTGCCAGCAGCGAGACAGGGGGGAGCTCCTACGAGCAGTACTTC. It codes for CASSETGGSSYEQYF.

This clone was recorded only once. V usage is TRBV14 and J usage is TRBJ2-7; the match to TRBD2 covers 9 bases. The CDR3 runs to 18 residues. V dropped 0 bases and J dropped 4; count of bases not matched to a gene: 13. Germline values: CDR1 SGHDN, CDR2 FVKESK. The CDR3 bases are TGTGCCAGCAGCCAAGATCATTGGGTAGCGGGAGTTAAATACGAGCAGTACTTC. Protein sequence: CASSQDHWVAGVKYEQYF.

V is TRBV30 and J is TRBJ2-7; 8 nucleotides match TRBD1. The CDR3 has 14 amino acids. Germline loops: CDR1 GTSNPN, CDR2 SVGIG (reference sequence). V trimming: 5 bases; J trimming: 3 bases; junction bases outside the gene matches: 9. The CDR3 loop is CAWAGTGGYYEQYF. CDR3 coding DNA: TGTGCCTGGGCCGGGACAGGAGGATACTACGAGCAGTACTTC.

Concerning this clone: Its ends do not fully match the called genes, so a read error is possible. The chain uses TRBV7-9 and TRBJ2-4; maybe TRBD2 (5 bases). Germline V CDR1 and CDR2: SEHNR, FQNEAQ (reference sequence). There are 16 residues in the CDR3. The CDR3 spells CSSSPVERREESIQYF. The DNA of the CDR3 is TGTTCCAGCAGCCCGGTTGAGCGTCGGGAAGAAAGCATTCAGTACTTC.